The 15 T cell receptor beta chains reported below all come from one sample, sequenced in a study of blood T cell repertoires in COVID-19. Only in-frame clones appear in the TCRdb table, and some are missing; sequencing was by immunoSEQ multiplex PCR. The sample has around 300,000 clones; nearly 90% are singletons. The sample consisted of peripheral blood. These receptors were collected from a man aged 18-30 years with active or convalescent COVID-19.

The rearrangement joins TRBV9 to TRBJ2-3, with a tentative D call TRBD2 (6 bases). The CDR3 extends over 15 amino acids. V lost 4 bases and J 1 base, leaving 13 bases between the germline ends. Germline assignment: CDR1 SGDLS and CDR2 YYNGEE. Here the CDR3 DNA reads TGTGCCAGCAGCCCCTCACTAGCTGGCACAGATACGCAGTATTTT. This encodes CASSPSLAGTDTQYF.

The chain employs TRBV5-6 and TRBJ2-2; 8 bases are shared with TRBD1. Per germline, CDR1 SGHDT and CDR2 YYEEEE. The CDR3 consists of 16 residues. Trimming took 4 bases from V and 0 from J; bases not matched to a gene: 5. The CDR3 sequence: CASSVPGGSNTGELFF. The CDR3 DNA follows: TGTGCCAGCAGCGTCCCAGGGGGCTCGAACACCGGGGAGCTGTTTTTT.

The J gene is TRBJ1-2, the V gene TRBV7-8; D unresolved. This CDR3 has 16 amino acids. Looked up from germline, CDR1 is SGHVS and CDR2 is FQNEAQ. V was pared by 6 bases and J by 10 bases, with 27 bases between. CDR3 sequence (DNA): TGTGCCAGCAGTCCTAGGAGGAGAGGTCAGGATGTGAACTACACCTTC. Protein sequence: CASSPRRRGQDVNYTF.

This clone was seen a single time. This sequence joins TRBV18 and TRBJ2-2; D perhaps matches TRBD2 (6 bases). The CDR3 extends over 14 amino acids. The V gene's germline CDR1 is KGHSH and CDR2 LQKENI. The germline V and J ends were trimmed by 6 bases and 2 bases, with 10 bases remaining between them. The CDR3 loop reads CASSDSGNTGELFF. The CDR3 DNA is TGTGCCAGCTCGGATAGCGGTAACACCGGGGAGCTGTTTTTT.

The CDR3: CASNPGRDNEQFF. CDR3 DNA sequence: TGTGCCAGCAACCCCGGCAGGGACAATGAGCAGTTCTTC. The chain combines TRBV5-4 with TRBJ2-1, with D tentatively TRBD1 (5 bases). There are 13 residues in the CDR3. V dropped 6 bases and J dropped 5 bases, with 12 bases sitting between them. The germline V gene encodes CDR1 SGHNT and CDR2 YYREEE (reference sequence).

The V gene is TRBV28, the J gene TRBJ1-5; 9 bases are shared with TRBD1. CDR1 MDHEN and CDR2 SYDVKM come from the germline V gene. V lost 7 bases and J lost 5; bases outside the gene matches: 6. This CDR3 is built from 14 residues. The CDR3 here is CASTLDRGYQPQHF. The CDR3 DNA reads TGTGCCAGCACTCTTGACAGGGGGTATCAGCCCCAGCATTTT.

The CDR3 region has the DNA TGTGCCAGTAGTATAGTTCTCCAGGGTTTGTCCGTTGGCAATCAGCCCCAGCATTTT. Its protein product is CASSIVLQGLSVGNQPQHF. The chain recombines TRBV19 with TRBJ1-5, with D possibly being TRBD1 (5 bases). The CDR3 consists of 19 residues. From germline, CDR1 is LNHDA and CDR2 SQIVND (reference sequence). Trimming took off 1 base at V and 2 bases at J, with 21 bases between the two ends.

The J gene is TRBJ1-2, the V gene TRBV7-2; possible D gene TRBD1, 6 bases. V lost 5 bases, J lost 1 base, and 14 bases lay in between. CDR1 is SGHTA and CDR2 is FQGNSA in the germline V gene. The length of the CDR3 is 15 residues. This CDR3 is CASSPQQGYNYGYTF. CDR3 coding DNA: TGTGCCAGCAGCCCACAACAGGGTTATAACTATGGCTACACCTTC.

The V call is TRBV24-1, the J call TRBJ1-1, with D maybe TRBD1 (6 bases). CDR3 size: 16 residues. V shed 3 bases and J shed 0 bases, with 13 bases lying between them. From germline, CDR1 is KGHDR and CDR2 SFDVKD. Here the CDR3 reads CATSDPQGHMNTEAFF. The DNA of the CDR3 is TGTGCCACCAGTGATCCTCAGGGACATATGAACACTGAAGCTTTCTTT.

The rearrangement uses TRBV12-3 or TRBV12-4 and TRBJ2-7, with D possibly matching TRBD1 (6 bases). The CDR3 has 12 residues. V gave up 6 bases and J gave up 6 bases, with 12 bases separating them. This CDR3 reads CASSPQGTEQYF. The CDR3 nucleotides read TGTGCCAGCAGCCCCCAGGGGACCGAGCAGTACTTC.

The genes are TRBV9 and TRBJ2-3; 8 bases are shared with TRBD2. Germline V gene data show CDR1 as SGDLS and CDR2 as YYNGEE. The V gene end was trimmed by 3 bases and the J gene end by 2 bases; junction bases not matched to a gene: 8. The CDR3 is 16 residues long. The CDR3 loop reads CASSDLSGALTDTQYF. The CDR3 region has the DNA TGTGCCAGCAGCGACCTTAGCGGGGCCCTCACAGATACGCAGTATTTT.

J is TRBJ2-7 and V is TRBV12-5; 8 nucleotides match TRBD1. CDR1 and CDR2 (germline): LGHNT, FRNRAP. This CDR3 is built from 16 residues. J was trimmed by 2 bases and V by 7 bases; bases with no gene match: 13. For the CDR3, the DNA is TGTGCTAGTGAGCAGGGGGCTGGGTCGCTAACCTACGAGCAGTACTTC. Translating it yields CASEQGAGSLTYEQYF.

This chain connects TRBV5-4 to TRBJ2-1; the D gene is possibly TRBD2 (5 bases). Germline CDR1 SGHNT, CDR2 YYREEE (reference sequence). V lost 3 bases and J 2 bases, leaving 9 bases between the germline ends. The CDR3 is 14 residues long. CDR3 in DNA: TGTGCCAGCAGCTGGACGGGGACCTACAATGAGCAGTTCTTC. Encoded protein: CASSWTGTYNEQFF. Drawing the rest from reference TRBV5-4 and TRBJ2-1, the complete variable domain is ETGVTQSPTHLIKTRGQQVTLRCSSQSGHNTVSWYQQALGQGPQFIFQYYREEENGRGNFPPRFSGLQFPNYSSELNVNALELDDSALYLCASSWTGTYNEQFFGPGTRLTVL.

This clone showed up just once. The rearrangement uses TRBV12-5 and TRBJ2-3; 9 bases align to TRBD2. CDR1 LGHNT and CDR2 FRNRAP come from the germline V gene. The CDR3 contains 19 residues. V was pared by 2 bases and J by 0 bases, with 12 bases of the junction left unmatched. The chain's CDR3 is CASGLPLSGLAGSTDTQYF. CDR3 nucleotides: TGTGCTAGTGGTTTGCCCCTTTCCGGGCTAGCGGGGAGCACAGATACGCAGTATTTT.

This clone has only one observation. The genes are TRBV6-5 and TRBJ2-3; TRBD1 aligns across 11 bases. CDR3 length: 16 amino acids. The germline V gene has CDR1 MNHEY and CDR2 SVGAGI. V was clipped by 0 bases and J by 4 bases; unmatched bases: 3. CDR3 nucleotide sequence: TGTGCCAGCAGTTACTCCCCGGGACAGGGGGCAGATACGCAGTATTTT. Encoded protein: CASSYSPGQGADTQYF.